This T cell receptor (beta chain) was obtained from a study of shared clonotypes between healthy human individuals. Findings and limits, study-wide: Depth of sequencing was expected to influence donor clonotype sharing. Estimated richness was generally greater in naive than memory subsets.

Germline V gene sequence: CDR1 MNHEY, CDR2 SVGAGI. CDR3 size: 11 residues. It was approximately 0.2 ug DNA, 31,000 or so T cell genomes, that sorted-subset replicate PCRs used. The assay was immunoSEQ multiplex PCR, and TCRdb's table has in-frame clones only and misses some. The data hold 1.5 million to 2.5 million clones, with approximately 94% observed a single time. As regards this clone: Its target is unknown.

Selected positively for CCR7 and CD45RO-negative, naive CD8 cells excluded terminally differentiated effector memory CD45RA+ cells. This TCR was sampled from a man aged 18-30 years in good health. Source material: naive CD8+ T cells sorted from blood. This chain joins TRBV6-5 and TRBJ2-3, with D perhaps TRBD2 (6 bases). The CDR3 loop is CVVDYGGTQYF. The CDR3 coding sequence is TGTGTTGTAGATTACGGGGGTACGCAGTATTTT.